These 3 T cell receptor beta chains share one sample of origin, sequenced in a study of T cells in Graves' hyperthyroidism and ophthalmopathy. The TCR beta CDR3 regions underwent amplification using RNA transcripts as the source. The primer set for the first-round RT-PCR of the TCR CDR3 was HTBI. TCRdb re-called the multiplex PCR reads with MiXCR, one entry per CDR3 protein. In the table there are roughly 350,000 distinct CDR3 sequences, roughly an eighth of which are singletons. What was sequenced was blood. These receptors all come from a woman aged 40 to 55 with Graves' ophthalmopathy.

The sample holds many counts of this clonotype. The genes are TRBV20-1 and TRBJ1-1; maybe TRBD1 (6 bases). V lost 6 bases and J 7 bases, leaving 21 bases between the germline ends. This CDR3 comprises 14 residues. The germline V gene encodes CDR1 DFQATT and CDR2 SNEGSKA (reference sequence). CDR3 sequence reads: CSAWAGEMAIEAFF. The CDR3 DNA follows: TGCAGTGCCTGGGCAGGGGAAATGGCTATTGAAGCTTTCTTT.

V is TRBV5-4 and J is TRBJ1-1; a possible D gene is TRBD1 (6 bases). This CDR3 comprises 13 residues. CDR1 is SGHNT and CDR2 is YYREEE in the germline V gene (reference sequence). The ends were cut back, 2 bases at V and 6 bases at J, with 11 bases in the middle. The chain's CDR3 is CASSFTGRAEAFF. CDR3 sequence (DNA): TGTGCCAGCAGCTTTACAGGGAGGGCTGAAGCTTTCTTT.

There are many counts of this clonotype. This CDR3 is CSARDPAGGPYNEQFF. CDR3 bases: TGCAGTGCTAGAGATCCAGCGGGAGGGCCCTACAATGAGCAGTTCTTC. The gene calls are TRBV20-1 and TRBJ2-1, with TRBD2 matching over 10 bases. V lost 0 bases and J lost 2; bases outside the gene matches: 4. CDR1 is DFQATT, CDR2 SNEGSKA, per germline (reference sequence). This CDR3 is 16 amino acids long.